The rows below give T cell receptor beta chains drawn from one sample of a study of T cells expressing NK-cell markers. From the 5' RACE reads, TCRdb lists one entry per CDR3 protein and no DNA. The sample includes about 460,000 distinct CDR3 sequences. Sequenced input: blood T cells: a sorted CD56 or NKG2C T cell subset, CD4+ or CD8+ T cells, or bulk PBMC T cells (not recorded which). These receptors originate from a woman between 50 and 59 years old in good health. CDR3s include the opening cysteine and the closing phenylalanine or tryptophan. Rows give clone size only sometimes, using once, few, many, or a class for an expanded clone.

V gene	clone size	J gene	CDR3 protein
TRBV5-1	NA	TRBJ1-2	CASSFGGADGYTF
TRBV11-1	NA	TRBJ2-2	CASSPRDLTPGELFF
TRBV24-1	NA	TRBJ2-1	CATRGKRETYNEQFF
TRBV28	NA	TRBJ2-7	CASSAGRAQIYEQYF
TRBV5-6	NA	TRBJ2-7	CASSLGALTYEQYF
TRBV7-9	NA	TRBJ2-7	CASSNAGEQYF
TRBV5-4	NA	TRBJ2-2	CASSLGPAGSFTGELFF
TRBV14	NA	TRBJ2-1	CASERISSYNEQFF
TRBV10-3	NA	TRBJ2-1	CAISGTLAPHNEQFF
TRBV2	NA	TRBJ2-5	CASQVEETQYF
TRBV24-1	NA	TRBJ2-3	CATNQLATDTQYF
TRBV6-5	NA	TRBJ2-5	CASSHMRRRETQYF
TRBV27	medium-sized	TRBJ1-2	CAILDAEQSHYTF
TRBV5-4	NA	TRBJ2-3	CASRFGLEDLDTQYF
TRBV24-1	NA	TRBJ1-5	CATSDPGGRPQHF
TRBV7-8	NA	TRBJ2-3	CASSWGPRGGDTQYF
TRBV6-5	NA	TRBJ1-3	CASREGQRALSGNTIYF
TRBV10-2	NA	TRBJ2-2	CASSKGLALNTGELFF
TRBV3-1	NA	TRBJ1-5	CASSQGPGGGNQPQHF
TRBV29-1	NA	TRBJ2-7	CSVVWDRGYEQYF
TRBV6-5	NA	TRBJ2-3	CASIGGGPTDTQYF
TRBV5-1	NA	TRBJ1-1	CASSLARGRFSTEAFF
TRBV12-3/TRBV12-4	NA	TRBJ1-2	CASSSTGLGRGYTF
TRBV11-2	NA	TRBJ2-5	CASSLDRAPLETQYF
TRBV3-1	NA	TRBJ1-2	CASSPTGTGTYGYTF
TRBV21-1	NA	TRBJ1-1	CASTAEGSGRDTEAFF
TRBV2	NA	TRBJ1-2	CASSEAGGYGYTF
TRBV12-5	NA	TRBJ2-1	CASGLPRGTNEQFF
TRBV21-1	NA	TRBJ2-1	CASSGVRGGNEQFF
TRBV20-1	NA	TRBJ1-1	CSASRGSGTEAFF
TRBV20-1	NA	TRBJ2-1	CSARWSGDILYNEQFF
TRBV5-1	NA	TRBJ2-7	CASSSSAAGTVRLYF
TRBV25-1	NA	TRBJ1-4	CASSDEGVLNEKLFF